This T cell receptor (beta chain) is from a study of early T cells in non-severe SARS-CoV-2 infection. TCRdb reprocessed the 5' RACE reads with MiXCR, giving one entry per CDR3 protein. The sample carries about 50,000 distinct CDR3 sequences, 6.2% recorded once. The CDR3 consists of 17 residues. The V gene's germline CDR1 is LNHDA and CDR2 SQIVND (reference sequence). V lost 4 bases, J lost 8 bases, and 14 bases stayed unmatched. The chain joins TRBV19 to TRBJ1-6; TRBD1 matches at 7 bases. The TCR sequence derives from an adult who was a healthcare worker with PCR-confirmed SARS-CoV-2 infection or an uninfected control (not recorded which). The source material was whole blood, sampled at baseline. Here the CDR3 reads CASSTNRGAVTDSPLHF. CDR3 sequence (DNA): TGTGCCAGTAGTACGAACAGGGGTGCGGTGACGGATTCACCCCTCCACTTT.